Presented here are 10 T cell receptor beta chains from one specimen sequenced in a study of breast tumors, draining lymph nodes, adjacent tissues. TCRdb reprocessed the multiplex PCR reads with MiXCR, giving one entry per CDR3 protein. Of 150,000 to 200,000 distinct CDR3 sequences in the sample, roughly 30% were seen once. Breast cancer patients provided tissue from their axillary draining lymph nodes. Sequences were obtained from axillary lymph node tissue. The receptors were gathered from a female donor with breast cancer. Some clones in this sample may be carry-over from other donors' samples.

This clonotype was seen ten or more times. The chain carries TRBV18 and TRBJ2-5; no clear D gene. Trimming left V 3 bases short and J 3 bases short, with 5 bases between. The CDR3 loop spans 12 amino acids. Germline V CDR1 and CDR2: KGHSH, LQKENI. CDR3 sequence: CASSPTEETQYF. The CDR3 nucleotides read TGTGCCAGCTCACCTACCGAAGAGACCCAGTACTTC.

This chain uses TRBV6-4 with TRBJ2-1; the D gene is possibly TRBD1 (6 bases). V was pared by 3 bases and J by 8 bases, with 14 bases between. CDR3 length: 14 amino acids. Germline CDR1 and CDR2: MRHNA and SNTAGT. CDR3 DNA sequence: TGTGCCAGCAGTGAAGGGGGTAGGGCCGATGAGCAGTTCTTC. It yields the protein CASSEGGRADEQFF.

This clonotype was recorded at least ten times. The rearrangement joins TRBV5-6 to TRBJ1-2, with a tentative D call TRBD1 (5 bases). V lost 4 bases and J lost 7, with 17 bases in between. This CDR3 spans 14 amino acids. Germline-derived CDR1 and CDR2 are SGHDT and YYEEEE. CDR3: CASSGGWGSGGYTF. In DNA, the CDR3 is TGTGCCAGCAGCGGGGGGTGGGGATCAGGTGGCTACACCTTC.

This clonotype has a count of ten or more. The V gene is TRBV20-1, the J gene TRBJ2-1; no clear D gene. Germline CDR1 DFQATT, CDR2 SNEGSKA (reference sequence). Trimming stripped 3 bases from V and 0 bases from J, with 12 bases between. This CDR3 region has 15 residues. The CDR3 reads CSARGFLSSYNEQFF. The CDR3 DNA follows: TGCAGTGCTAGGGGTTTCTTAAGCTCCTACAATGAGCAGTTCTTC.

This clonotype has at least ten counts. The gene calls are TRBV20-1 and TRBJ2-1; the D call may be TRBD1 or TRBD2 (5 bases each). From germline, CDR1 is DFQATT and CDR2 SNEGSKA (reference sequence). Deletions cut 6 bases from V and 0 bases from J, with 27 bases between. There are 19 residues in the CDR3. The CDR3 protein is CSAQTRGGRGKNSYNEQFF. Written as DNA, the CDR3 is TGCAGTGCCCAGACACGTGGGGGAAGGGGTAAAAACTCCTACAATGAGCAGTTCTTC.

As concerns this clonotype: A junction boundary mismatches the germline segment, possibly from a read error. The rearrangement uses TRBV19 and TRBJ1-6; perhaps TRBD1 as D (6 bases). The CDR3 extends over 18 amino acids. CDR1 LNHDA and CDR2 SQIVND come from the germline V gene (reference sequence). The CDR3 here is CASSIRMMDSLYNSPPHF. CDR3 DNA: TGTGCCAGTAGTATAAGGATGATGGACAGCCTCTATAATTCACCCCCCCACTTT.

This clonotype was picked up a small number of times. V is TRBV6-5 and J is TRBJ2-3, with 10 nucleotides matching TRBD1. V lost 6 bases, J lost 2 bases, and 5 bases stayed unmatched. CDR3 size: 15 residues. The V gene's germline CDR1 is MNHEY and CDR2 SVGAGI. CDR3 in amino acids: CASRPGQGTTDTQYF. The CDR3 bases are TGTGCCAGCAGGCCGGGACAGGGGACCACAGATACGCAGTATTTT.

This chain connects TRBV18 to TRBJ1-1, with TRBD1 as a possible D gene (5 bases). There are 15 residues in the CDR3. CDR1 is KGHSH, CDR2 LQKENI, per germline. V was trimmed by 3 bases and J by 1 base, leaving 12 bases between them. CDR3 DNA sequence: TGTGCCAGCTCACCTCAGAGTACAGGGAACACTGAAGCTTTCTTT. Encoded protein: CASSPQSTGNTEAFF.

This clonotype was recorded many times. CDR3 sequence (DNA): TGTGCCAGCAGCTTAGGGTCAGCCTCGGGAGAGACCCAGTACTTC. Its protein is CASSLGSASGETQYF. The gene calls are TRBV7-3 and TRBJ2-5; no definite D call. The germline V and J ends were trimmed by 2 bases and 4 bases, with 14 bases remaining between them. This CDR3 is built from 15 residues. Germline V CDR1 and CDR2: SGHTA, FQGTGA. The full variable domain, in which reference TRBV7-3 and TRBJ2-5 provide the parts outside the CDR3, is GAGVSQTPSNKVTEKGKYVELRCDPISGHTALYWYRQSLGQGPEFLIYFQGTGAADDSGLPNDRFFAVRPEGSVSTLKIQRTERGDSAVYLCASSLGSASGETQYFGPGTRLLVL.

The rearrangement uses TRBV20-1 and TRBJ2-3; D possibly matches TRBD1 or TRBD2 (5 bases each). V lost 6 bases, J lost 3 bases, and 22 bases lay in between. The CDR3 loop spans 16 amino acids. Germline CDR1 reads DFQATT; CDR2 reads SNEGSKA (reference sequence). The CDR3 coding sequence is TGCAGTGCCAGCAGTCCCGGGACGTTGGGGACAGATACGCAGTATTTT. Amino acids: CSASSPGTLGTDTQYF.